This T cell receptor beta chain was documented in a study of cytomegalovirus exposure and HLA in healthy donors. General study results and limits: Earlier results showed most TCR beta V segments being productive about 90% or about 30% of the time.

The study ran its PCR with 60 Vbeta and 13 Jbeta primers. Measured with immunoSEQ multiplex PCR; TCRdb has only the in-frame clones, and not every one. The sample lists 90,000 to 140,000 clones, more than 65% occurring once. Of note for this clone: Its cognate antigen is unknown.

Sequencing used PBMCs. This TCR was sampled from a man aged 25-45 years in good health and CMV-seronegative.

CDR3 residues: CSVVGTGRSGNTIYF. DNA for the CDR3: TGCAGCGTTGTAGGGACAGGCCGCTCTGGAAACACCATATATTTT. The genes are TRBV29-1 and TRBJ1-3; 8 nucleotides align to TRBD1. V was pared by 4 bases and J by 0 bases, with 5 bases of the junction left unmatched. CDR3 length: 15 amino acids. The V gene's germline CDR1 is SQVTM and CDR2 ANQGSEA.